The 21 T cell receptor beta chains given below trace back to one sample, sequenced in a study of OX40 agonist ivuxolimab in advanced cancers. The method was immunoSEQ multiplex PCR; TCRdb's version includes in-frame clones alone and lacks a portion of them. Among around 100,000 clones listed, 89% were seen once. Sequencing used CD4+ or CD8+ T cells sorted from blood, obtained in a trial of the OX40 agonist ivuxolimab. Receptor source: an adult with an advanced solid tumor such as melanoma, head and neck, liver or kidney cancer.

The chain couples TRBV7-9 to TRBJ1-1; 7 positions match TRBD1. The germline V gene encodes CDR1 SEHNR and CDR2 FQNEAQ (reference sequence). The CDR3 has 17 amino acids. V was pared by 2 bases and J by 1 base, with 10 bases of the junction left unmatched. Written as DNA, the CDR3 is TGTGCCAGCAGCTTAACACCACACAGGGGCCAGAACACTGAAGCTTTCTTT. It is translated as CASSLTPHRGQNTEAFF. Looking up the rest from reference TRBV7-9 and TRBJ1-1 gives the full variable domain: DTGVSQNPRHKITKRGQNVTFRCDPISEHNRLYWYRQTLGQGPEFLTYFQNEAQLEKSRLLSDRFSAERPKGSFSTLEIQRTEQGDSAMYLCASSLTPHRGQNTEAFFGQGTRLTVV.

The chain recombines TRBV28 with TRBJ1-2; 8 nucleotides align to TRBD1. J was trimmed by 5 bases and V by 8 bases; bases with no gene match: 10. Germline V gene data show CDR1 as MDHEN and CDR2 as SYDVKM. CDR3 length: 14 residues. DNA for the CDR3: TGTGCCAGCGGTAGGACAGGGCATGGGTATGGCTACACCTTC. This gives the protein CASGRTGHGYGYTF.

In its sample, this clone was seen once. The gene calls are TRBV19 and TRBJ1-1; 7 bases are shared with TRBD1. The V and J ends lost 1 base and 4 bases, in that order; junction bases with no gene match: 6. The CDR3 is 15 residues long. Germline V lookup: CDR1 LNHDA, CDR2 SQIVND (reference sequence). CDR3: CASSIVNRGGTEAFF. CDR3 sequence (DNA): TGTGCCAGTAGTATAGTTAACAGGGGCGGCACTGAAGCTTTCTTT.

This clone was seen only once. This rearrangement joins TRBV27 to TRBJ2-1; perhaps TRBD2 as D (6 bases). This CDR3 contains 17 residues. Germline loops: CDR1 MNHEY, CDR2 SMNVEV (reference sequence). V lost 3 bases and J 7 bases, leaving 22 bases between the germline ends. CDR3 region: CASSFTPLVGRENEQFF. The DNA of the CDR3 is TGTGCCAGCAGTTTTACTCCCCTTGTCGGGAGAGAGAATGAGCAGTTCTTC.

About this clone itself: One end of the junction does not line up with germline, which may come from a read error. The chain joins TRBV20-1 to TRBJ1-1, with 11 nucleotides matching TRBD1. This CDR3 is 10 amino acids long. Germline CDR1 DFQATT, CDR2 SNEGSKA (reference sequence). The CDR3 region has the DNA TGCAGTGCTGGACAGGGGGCGCGGGTCTTC. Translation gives CSAGQGARVF.

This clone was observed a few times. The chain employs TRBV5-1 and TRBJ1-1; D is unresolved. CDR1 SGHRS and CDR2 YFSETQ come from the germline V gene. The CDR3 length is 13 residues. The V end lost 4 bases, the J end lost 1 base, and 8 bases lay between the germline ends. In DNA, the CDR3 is TGCGCCAGCAGCGCTGACTGGAACACTGAAGCTTTCTTT. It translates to CASSADWNTEAFF. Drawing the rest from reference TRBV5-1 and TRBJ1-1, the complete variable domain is KAGVTQTPRYLIKTRGQQVTLSCSPISGHRSVSWYQQTPGQGLQFLFEYFSETQRNKGNFPGRFSGRQFSNSRSEMNVSTLELGDSALYLCASSADWNTEAFFGQGTRLTVV.

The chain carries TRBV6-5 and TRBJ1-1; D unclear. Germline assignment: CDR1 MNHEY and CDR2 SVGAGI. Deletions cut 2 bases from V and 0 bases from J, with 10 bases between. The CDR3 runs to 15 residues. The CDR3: CASSYRVPMNTEAFF. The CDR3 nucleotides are TGTGCCAGCAGTTACAGGGTCCCCATGAACACTGAAGCTTTCTTT.

CDR3 residues: CASSPRQRNTEAFF. The CDR3 nucleotides are TGTGCCAGTAGTCCGAGACAGAGGAACACTGAAGCTTTCTTT. The V gene is TRBV19, the J gene TRBJ1-1; weak D call: TRBD1 (5 bases). This CDR3 has 14 amino acids. Germline V gives CDR1 LNHDA, CDR2 SQIVND (reference sequence). V lost 5 bases and J lost 1, with 11 bases in between.

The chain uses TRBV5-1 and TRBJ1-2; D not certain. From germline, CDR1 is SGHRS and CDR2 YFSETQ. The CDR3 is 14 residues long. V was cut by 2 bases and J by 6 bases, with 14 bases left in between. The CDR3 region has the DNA TGCGCCAGCAGCTTCTCGCTTCAGGCTGATGGCTACACCTTC. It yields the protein CASSFSLQADGYTF.

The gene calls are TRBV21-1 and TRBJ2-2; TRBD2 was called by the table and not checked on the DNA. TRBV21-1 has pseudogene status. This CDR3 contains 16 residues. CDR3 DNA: TGTGCCGGGGCCGCCGGCGGGGGGCTGAACACCGGGGAGCTGTTTTTT. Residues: CAGAAGGGLNTGELFF.

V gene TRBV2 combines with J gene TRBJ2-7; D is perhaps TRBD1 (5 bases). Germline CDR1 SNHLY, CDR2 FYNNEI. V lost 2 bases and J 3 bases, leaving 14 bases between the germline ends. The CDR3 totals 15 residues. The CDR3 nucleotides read TGTGCCAGCAGTGAATCGGGCAGGGCCTTCTACGAGCAGTACTTC. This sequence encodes CASSESGRAFYEQYF. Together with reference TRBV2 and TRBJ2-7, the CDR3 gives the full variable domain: EPEVTQTPSHQVTQMGQEVILRCVPISNHLYFYWYRQILGQKVEFLVSFYNNEISEKSEIFDDQFSVERPDGSNFTLKIRSTKLEDSAMYFCASSESGRAFYEQYFGPGTRLTVT.

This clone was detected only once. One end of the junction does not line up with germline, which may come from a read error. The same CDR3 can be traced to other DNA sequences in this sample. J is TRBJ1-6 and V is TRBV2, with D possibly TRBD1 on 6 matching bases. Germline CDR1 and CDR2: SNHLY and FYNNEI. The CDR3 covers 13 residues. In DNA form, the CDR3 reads TGTGCCAGCCGAACAGGGCTCGATTCGCCCCTCCACTTT. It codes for CASRTGLDSPLHF. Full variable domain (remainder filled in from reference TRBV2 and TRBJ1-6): EPEVTQTPSHQVTQMGQEVILRCVPISNHLYFYWYRQILGQKVEFLVSFYNNEISEKSEIFDDQFSVERPDGSNFTLKIRSTKLEDSAMYFCASRTGLDSPLHFGNGTRLTVT.

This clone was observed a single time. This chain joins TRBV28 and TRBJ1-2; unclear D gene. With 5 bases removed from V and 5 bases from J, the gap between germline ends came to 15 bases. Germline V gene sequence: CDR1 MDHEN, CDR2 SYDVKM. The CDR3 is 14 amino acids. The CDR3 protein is CASSPLLGGYGYTF. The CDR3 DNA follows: TGTGCCAGCAGTCCGTTACTGGGAGGATATGGCTACACCTTC.

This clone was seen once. CDR3 in amino acids: CASTLPLGDSTNTGELFF. In nucleotides, the CDR3 is TGTGCCAGCACCCTACCCCTGGGTGACAGTACGAACACCGGGGAGCTGTTTTTT. The chain joins TRBV21-1 to TRBJ2-2; the D call TRBD1 from the table was never checked on the DNA. TRBV21-1 is a pseudogene. CDR3 size: 18 residues.

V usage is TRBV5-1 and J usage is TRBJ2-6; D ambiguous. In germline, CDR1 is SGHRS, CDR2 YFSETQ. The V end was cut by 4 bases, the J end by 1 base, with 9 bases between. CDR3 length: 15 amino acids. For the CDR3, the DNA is TGCGCCAGCAGCCCCCGGGTATCTGGGGCCAACGTCCTGACTTTC. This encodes CASSPRVSGANVLTF. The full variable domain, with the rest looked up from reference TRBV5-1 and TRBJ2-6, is KAGVTQTPRYLIKTRGQQVTLSCSPISGHRSVSWYQQTPGQGLQFLFEYFSETQRNKGNFPGRFSGRQFSNSRSEMNVSTLELGDSALYLCASSPRVSGANVLTFGAGSRLTVL.

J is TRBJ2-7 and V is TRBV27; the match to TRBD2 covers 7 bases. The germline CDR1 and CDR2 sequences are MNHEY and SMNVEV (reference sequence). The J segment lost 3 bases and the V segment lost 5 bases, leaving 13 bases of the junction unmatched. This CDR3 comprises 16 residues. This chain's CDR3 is CASSRSWEGGSYEQYF. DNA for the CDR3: TGTGCCAGCAGTCGATCCTGGGAGGGTGGGAGCTACGAGCAGTACTTC.

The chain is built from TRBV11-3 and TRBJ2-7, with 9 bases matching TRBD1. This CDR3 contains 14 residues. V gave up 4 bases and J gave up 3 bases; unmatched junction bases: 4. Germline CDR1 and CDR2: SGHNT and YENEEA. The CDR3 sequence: CASSSGQGNYEQYF. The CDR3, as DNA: TGTGCCAGCAGCTCCGGACAGGGGAACTACGAGCAGTACTTC.

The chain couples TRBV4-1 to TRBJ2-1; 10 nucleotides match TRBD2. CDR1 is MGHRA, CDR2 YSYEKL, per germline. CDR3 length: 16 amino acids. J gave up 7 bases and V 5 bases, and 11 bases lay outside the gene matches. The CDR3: CASSETSSGSLNEQFF. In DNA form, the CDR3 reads TGCGCCAGCAGCGAAACATCTAGCGGGAGTTTAAATGAGCAGTTCTTC.

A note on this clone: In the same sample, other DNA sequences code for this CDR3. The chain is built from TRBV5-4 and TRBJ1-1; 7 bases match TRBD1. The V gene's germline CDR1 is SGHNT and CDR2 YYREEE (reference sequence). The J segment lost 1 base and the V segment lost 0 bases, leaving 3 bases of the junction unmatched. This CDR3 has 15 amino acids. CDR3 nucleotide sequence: TGTGCCAGCAGCTTGGCCGGGACAGCGAACACTGAAGCTTTCTTT. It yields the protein CASSLAGTANTEAFF.

DNA for the CDR3: TGTGCCAGCAGTGAAAGAGGAGACTCCTACGAGCAGTACTTC. It codes for CASSERGDSYEQYF. V usage is TRBV6-1 and J usage is TRBJ2-7; D not resolved. The CDR3 has 14 amino acids. V lost 2 bases, J lost 0 bases, and 8 bases lay in between. Germline V gene data show CDR1 as MNHNS and CDR2 as SASEGT.

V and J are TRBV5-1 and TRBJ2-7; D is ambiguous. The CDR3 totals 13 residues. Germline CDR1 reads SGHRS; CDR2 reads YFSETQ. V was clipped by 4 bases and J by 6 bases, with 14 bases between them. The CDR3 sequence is CASSVKNPPEQYF. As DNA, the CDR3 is TGCGCCAGCAGCGTAAAGAACCCCCCCGAGCAGTACTTC.